These T cell receptor beta chains were read from a single sample in a study of response to subunit inactivated influenza vaccine. TCRdb re-called the RT-PCR reads through MiXCR, storing one row per CDR3 protein. The sample yields some 550,000 distinct CDR3 sequences, approximately 24% seen once. These data are also associated with another study on T cells expressing NK-cell markers.

Specimen: CD4+ T cells sorted from PBMCs, collected roughly 12 days after vaccination. The receptors originated from a man aged 50 to 59 who received an inactivated influenza vaccine. Both conserved end residues are part of each CDR3. Fields, in order: D gene, J gene, V gene, clone size, CDR3 protein, CDR3 DNA. The D gene is left open where the match is weak. A row's size may be missing; if present it is once, few, many or a size class.

>-|TRBJ2-5|TRBV20-1|-
CSARTTGRETQYF
TGCAGTGCTAGAACGACCGGGCGGGAGACCCAGTACTTC
>-|TRBJ1-2|TRBV14|-
CASSQGPSGYGYTF
TGTGCCAGCAGCCAAGGCCCCTCGGGGTATGGCTACACCTTC
>-|TRBJ2-3|TRBV5-1|-
CASSLADYPDTQYF
TGCGCCAGCAGCCTCGCGGACTACCCAGATACGCAGTATTTT
>TRBD1|TRBJ1-2|TRBV7-9|few
CASSTMTGEIYGYTF
TGTGCCAGCAGCACGATGACAGGGGAAATCTATGGCTACACCTTC
>TRBD1|TRBJ2-7|TRBV6-1|-
CASSGSDRGLSYEQYF
TGTGCCAGCAGTGGATCGGACAGGGGGCTCTCCTACGAGCAGTACTTC
>-|TRBJ2-7|TRBV5-1|few
CASRPDRPNRYEQYF
TGCGCCAGCAGACCCGACAGGCCGAACCGCTACGAGCAGTACTTC
>-|TRBJ1-5|TRBV6-6|-
CASSQQGHQPQHF
TGTGCCAGCTCACAACAGGGTCACCAGCCCCAGCATTTT
>TRBD2|TRBJ2-7|TRBV5-1|-
CASSFTFPGTSGYEQYF
TGCGCCAGCAGCTTCACCTTCCCCGGGACTAGCGGATACGAGCAGTACTTC
>-|TRBJ2-1|TRBV4-1|-
CASSQDQGLSSYNEQFF
TGCGCCAGCAGCCAAGACCAGGGGCTGAGCTCCTACAATGAGCAGTTCTTC
>TRBD2|TRBJ2-3|TRBV4-3|many
CASSQDRSGGASDTQYF
TGCGCCAGCAGCCAAGATAGGAGCGGGGGGGCCTCAGATACGCAGTATTTT
>TRBD2|TRBJ2-7|TRBV5-1|few
CASSSGTSGRAKDEQYF
TGCGCCAGCAGCTCCGGGACTAGCGGGAGGGCCAAGGATGAGCAGTACTTC
>TRBD1|TRBJ2-5|TRBV29-1|-
CSVKFGTGGQETQYF
TGCAGCGTAAAATTTGGGACAGGGGGCCAAGAGACCCAGTACTTC
>-|TRBJ1-3|TRBV11-2|-
CASSLGAGDLGLGNTIYF
TGTGCCAGCAGCTTAGGGGCGGGGGACCTGGGTCTTGGAAACACCATATATTTT
>TRBD1|TRBJ2-7|TRBV20-1|-
CSAYRGGEQYF
TGCAGTGCTTACAGGGGTGGAGAGCAGTACTTC